This T cell receptor beta chain stems from a study of blood T cell repertoires in COVID-19. Trimming shortened V by 3 bases and J by 1 base, and 9 bases separated the two germline ends. There are 14 residues in the CDR3. Germline CDR1 LNHDA, CDR2 SQIVND (reference sequence). Assay: immunoSEQ multiplex PCR; the TCRdb copy retains only in-frame clones and omits some. In the table there are 60,000 to 75,000 clones, approximately 85% of which are singletons. The J gene is TRBJ1-2, the V gene TRBV19, with D maybe TRBD1 (6 bases). The origin of this receptor is a woman of 80 years or more with active or convalescent COVID-19. The sequenced material came from peripheral blood. CDR3 sequence reads: CASSMNRVNYGYTF. The CDR3 bases are TGTGCCAGTAGTATGAACAGGGTTAACTATGGCTACACCTTC. Full variable domain (rest looked up from reference TRBV19 and TRBJ1-2): DGGITQSPKYLFRKEGQNVTLSCEQNLNHDAMYWYRQDPGQGLRLIYYSQIVNDFQKGDIAEGYSVSREKKESFPLTVTSAQKNPTAFYLCASSMNRVNYGYTFGSGTRLTVV.